This is a list of T cell receptor beta chains from one sample in a study of identical twins. TCRdb re-derived calls from the 5' RACE reads in MiXCR, one entry per CDR3 protein. The data show a few hundred thousand distinct CDR3 sequences, about 13% seen once. These data also formed part of another study, on yellow fever vaccine responses in identical twins.

Sequencing was performed on memory (CD45RO+) T cells sorted from blood. The origin of the receptors is a woman aged 18-29 years in good health. CDR3s include the opening cysteine and the closing phenylalanine or tryptophan. D genes are given only for firm matches. Clone size appears in some rows only: once, few, many, or a class for an expanded clone.

length	D	size	V	J	DNA	CDR3
13	.	.	TRBV5-1	TRBJ2-3	TGCGCCAGCACCTCTGGGGGCACAGATACGCAGTATTTT	CASTSGGTDTQYF
17	TRBD1	few	TRBV24-1	TRBJ2-4	TGTGCCACCAGTGATTCGGGACAGGGGGCGGCCAAAAACATTCAGTACTTC	CATSDSGQGAAKNIQYF
18	TRBD2	few	TRBV20-1	TRBJ2-1	TGCAGTGCTAGAGGCGGCAGGCCTTGGGAAGCGGGAGTCAATGAGCAGTTCTTC	CSARGGRPWEAGVNEQFF
13	.	once	TRBV4-2	TRBJ2-2	TGTGCCAGCAGCCAAGATATGGTCGGGGAGCTGTTTTTT	CASSQDMVGELFF
14	TRBD1	few	TRBV2	TRBJ2-2	TGTGCCAGCAGCGTTCAGGGGGATGGCGGGGAGCTGTTTTTT	CASSVQGDGGELFF
14	.	many	TRBV3-1	TRBJ1-5	TGTGCCAGCAGCCAAAGAAGGGAGGGACAGCCCCAGCATTTT	CASSQRREGQPQHF
16	.	few	TRBV4-3	TRBJ2-7	TGCGCCAGCAGCCAAGAGGAGGGTAGCGGAGCCTACGAGCAGTACTTC	CASSQEEGSGAYEQYF
12	.	few	TRBV28	TRBJ2-2	TGTGCCAGCAGTATAAAGGGGGTGGAGCTGTTTTTT	CASSIKGVELFF
15	TRBD1	.	TRBV5-6	TRBJ2-5	TGTGCCAGCAGCTTTATGGGACAGACAAAAGAGACCCAGTACTTC	CASSFMGQTKETQYF
14	TRBD2	.	TRBV20-1	TRBJ2-1	TGCAGTGCCATAACTAGCGGATCCTACAATGAGCAGTTCTTC	CSAITSGSYNEQFF
16	.	many	TRBV7-6	TRBJ1-4	TGTGCCAGCAGCTCCCAACAGGCGACAACTAATGAAAAACTGTTTTTT	CASSSQQATTNEKLFF
18	.	many	TRBV28	TRBJ2-4	TGTGCCAGCAGTCCCGACCCCTGGAGGGGTGGTGGCAAAAACATTCAGTACTTC	CASSPDPWRGGGKNIQYF
14	TRBD2	.	TRBV18	TRBJ2-7	TGTGCCAGCACAGGGACTAGCGGGAGGAACGAGCAGTACTTC	CASTGTSGRNEQYF
14	TRBD1	few	TRBV29-1	TRBJ2-1	TGCAGCGTCGTCAAGTGGGGACAGGGCAATGAGCAGTTCTTC	CSVVKWGQGNEQFF
15	TRBD1	.	TRBV7-2	TRBJ2-2	TGTGCCAGCAGAAGGACAGGGGGCAGCACCGGGGAGCTGTTTTTT	CASRRTGGSTGELFF
15	.	.	TRBV11-3	TRBJ2-2	TGTGCCAGCAGCTTTGCGGGGGCAGGCACCGGGGAGCTGTTTTTT	CASSFAGAGTGELFF
15	.	.	TRBV12-3/TRBV12-4	TRBJ1-2	TGTGCCAGCAACCCGGACGTTAAACTTAACTATGGCTACACCTTC	CASNPDVKLNYGYTF
15	.	.	TRBV5-1	TRBJ2-6	TGCGCCAGCAGCCGAAGTAGCCCTGGGGCCAACGTCCTGACTTTC	CASSRSSPGANVLTF
15	.	few	TRBV19	TRBJ2-1	TGTGCCAGTAGTGCGGAGGGAGGCCCCTACAATGAGCAGTTCTTC	CASSAEGGPYNEQFF
12	TRBD2	.	TRBV29-1	TRBJ2-5	TGCAGCGTAGACAAAGATAGCGGGAGCCTGTACTTC	CSVDKDSGSLYF